The 4 T cell receptor beta chains listed next were all sequenced from one sample in a study of control samples from healthy donors and cancer patients. Sequenced by immunoSEQ multiplex PCR; TCRdb stores in-frame clones only, minus some. Of about 190,000 clones in the sample, roughly nine tenths are singletons; the top ten hold roughly 1.9%. Sequencing used blood. Source of these receptors: a man aged 25 to 40 in good health.

This clone appeared once. This chain uses TRBV5-1 with TRBJ1-4; D gene ambiguous. The V gene's germline CDR1 is SGHRS and CDR2 YFSETQ. The CDR3 is made up of 18 amino acids. V shed 4 bases and J shed 0 bases, with 19 bases lying between them. The CDR3 DNA reads as TGCGCCAGCAGCGGGCGGGCAGGAGAGATTGCAACTAATGAAAAACTGTTTTTT. Its translation is CASSGRAGEIATNEKLFF.

The J gene is TRBJ1-3, the V gene TRBV13, with TRBD1 as a possible D gene (5 bases). The CDR3 runs to 15 residues. Between the trimmed V and J ends, which lost 4 bases and 4 bases, there was a span of 14 bases. CDR1 is PRHDT, CDR2 FYEKMQ, per germline (reference sequence). The CDR3 sequence is CASSSGTDYGNTIYF. CDR3 nucleotides: TGTGCCAGCAGCTCTGGGACCGATTACGGAAACACCATATATTTT.

The V and J genes are TRBV7-8 and TRBJ2-7; TRBD2 matches at 11 bases. This CDR3 has 17 amino acids. CDR1 is SGHVS, CDR2 FQNEAQ, per germline. V shed 6 bases, J shed 3 bases, and the junction held 13 bases outside the gene matches. The CDR3 DNA sequence: TGTGCCAGCAGTCCCGGGACTAGCGGTGCGGGGGACTACGAGCAGTACTTC. It is translated as CASSPGTSGAGDYEQYF.

V is TRBV12-5 and J is TRBJ1-1; no clear D gene. The CDR3 covers 12 residues. V was pared by 4 bases and J by 3 bases, with 6 bases between. Per germline, CDR1 LGHNT and CDR2 FRNRAP. The CDR3 spells CASGSEYTEAFF. The CDR3 DNA reads as TGTGCTAGTGGTTCCGAATACACTGAAGCTTTCTTT. The variable domain in full, completed from reference TRBV12-5 and TRBJ1-1, reads DARVTQTPRHKVTEMGQEVTMRCQPILGHNTVFWYRQTMMQGLELLAYFRNRAPLDDSGMPKDRFSAEMPDATLATLKIQPSEPRDSAVYFCASGSEYTEAFFGQGTRLTVV.